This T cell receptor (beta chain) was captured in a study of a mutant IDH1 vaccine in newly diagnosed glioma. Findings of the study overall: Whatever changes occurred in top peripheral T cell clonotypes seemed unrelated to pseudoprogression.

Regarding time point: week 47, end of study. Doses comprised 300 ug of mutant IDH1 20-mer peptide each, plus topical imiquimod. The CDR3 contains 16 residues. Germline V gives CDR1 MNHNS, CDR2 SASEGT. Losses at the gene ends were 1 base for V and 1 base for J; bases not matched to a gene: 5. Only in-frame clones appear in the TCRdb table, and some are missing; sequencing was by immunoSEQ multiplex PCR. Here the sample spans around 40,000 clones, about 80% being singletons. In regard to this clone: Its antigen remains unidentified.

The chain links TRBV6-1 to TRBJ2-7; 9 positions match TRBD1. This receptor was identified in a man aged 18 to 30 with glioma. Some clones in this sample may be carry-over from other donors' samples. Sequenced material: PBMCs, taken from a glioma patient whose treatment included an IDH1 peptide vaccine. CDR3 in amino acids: CASSEEAGQGSYEQYF. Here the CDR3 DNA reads TGTGCCAGCAGTGAAGAGGCTGGACAGGGGTCCTACGAGCAGTACTTC.